Sequencing of this TCR beta chain was carried out in a study of Graves' ophthalmopathy and Graves' hyperthyroidism (dated by TCRdb to between 2017 and 2018). About the study as a whole: Peripheral blood was collected at initial diagnosis, prior to any treatment. An independent validation cohort was composed of around 19 hyperthyroidism patients and around 16 patients who later progressed from hyperthyroidism to ophthalmopathy. To explore V-J signatures that distinguish ophthalmopathy from hyperthyroidism, a discovery set of about a hundred patients was enrolled, made up of approximately 45 with ophthalmopathy and 55 to 65 with stable hyperthyroidism. Once sampling was done, hyperthyroidism patients were given methimazole at a starting dose of 30 mg daily, while ophthalmopathy patients were given high-dose intravenous methylprednisolone. The study used TCR beta repertoire signatures to distinguish Graves' ophthalmopathy from Graves' hyperthyroidism and to predict progression to ophthalmopathy. The 90 to 100 discovery patients were randomly split 7:3 into training and test sets. In about 6 hyperthyroidism patients, T-cell repertoires of thyroid tissue and blood were compared. In total, 120 to 150 blood samples were TCR-sequenced: 40 to 45 ophthalmopathy, 80 or so hyperthyroidism and 17 hyperthyroidism-to-ophthalmopathy patients. Findings and caveats that apply to the study as a whole: In validation, the model predicted ophthalmopathy progression with about 70% sensitivity and about 73% specificity; some 13 predicted patients were CT-confirmed with GO in a median of around 6.5 months. Most expanded thyroid clonotypes with a frequency above 0.001 also appeared in blood, which suggests that blood repertoires may reflect the immune response in the thyroid. The 13-signature model separated ophthalmopathy from stable hyperthyroidism with roughly 90% sensitivity and 81.08% specificity in cross-validation, and 80%/75% in the test set. Sample size was not predetermined statistically, and investigators were not blinded to group allocation.

For repertoire sequencing, TCR beta CDR3 regions were amplified from RNA transcripts. A first-round RT-PCR used HTBI primers with the Qiagen OneStep RT-PCR kit, followed by a second-round multiplex PCR, size selection and purification. Sequencing of the libraries was carried out on an Illumina HiSeq2000 in paired-end mode with 100 bp reads. As for the original processing: SOAPnuke was used for read processing, and reads with adapters, uncalled bases, a mean Phred below 15, or no exact constant-primer or identifier match were discarded. High-quality paired reads were merged with COPE v1.2.5. Clonotypes were defined as unique nucleotide sequences and were aligned to IMGT TRB V, D and J references using MiTCR v1.1. The analysis was limited to V-J combinations with a frequency above 0.0001, which together covered just over 98% of the repertoires. For each V-J combination, a TCR clonal expansion and chaos score was defined as F50 clonal expansion divided by the chaos observed in the TCRdist matrix. Welch's t-statistics and random forest were used to reduce features to about a dozen V-J combinations, which were fed into a naive Bayes classifier. The similarity between thyroid and blood repertoires was quantified using the Morisita-Horn index. The raw public reads went through TCRdb reprocessing: fastp at Q25, MiXCR clone calling, in-frame beta chains kept. Each CDR3 protein gets just one entry, which takes the most common genes and DNA from the rows behind it. The V and J calls were determined by TCRdb, not by the authors. The sample table contains about 16,000 distinct CDR3 sequences; only one count was recorded for 46% of them. The top ten hold about 25% of the sample.

Hyperthyroidism was considered stable if no progression to ophthalmopathy occurred within 18 months of follow-up. Hyperthyroidism patients were newly diagnosed, with disease duration under 2 months, and aged 18 to 65 years. Patients with other autoimmune diseases, uncontrolled infections, pregnancy or lactation were excluded from the study. Clinical symptoms, serum thyroxine, TRAb, thyroid ultrasound and orbital computed tomography formed the basis of the diagnosis. PBMCs were isolated from 7.5 to 10 ml of fresh peripheral blood by Ficoll-Paque density gradient centrifugation. Trizol reagent was used to extract the total RNA, and its quality was then checked on an Agilent 2100 Bioanalyzer. The germline V gene supplies CDR1 SGHTA and CDR2 FQGTGA. At the junction V is shortened by 5 bases and J by 4 bases; bases outside the gene matches: 4. The CDR3 runs 13 amino acids, cysteine and phenylalanine included. The DNA shown is the 39-base CDR3, in frame from base 1.

Comment on this clonotype: What this receptor recognizes is not known. No base-level quality is on record; no much larger clone is a single base apart.

Sequencing input: peripheral blood. In this chain, TRBV7-3 is recombined with TRBJ1-2, with 7 junctional bases fitting TRBD1. This TCR came from a woman aged 40 to 50 with stable Graves' hyperthyroidism. Donor details come from another sample of the same person, matched by shared clones. The CDR3 here reads CASSPSGGYGYTF. At the DNA level, the sequence is TGTGCCAGCAGCCCTTCAGGGGGCTATGGCTACACCTTC.